This entry lists 9 T cell receptor beta chains sequenced from one sample in a study of T cells after yellow fever vaccination. One entry per CDR3 protein results from TCRdb running MiXCR on the 5' RACE reads. The sample holds around 550,000 distinct CDR3 sequences, 15% to 20% seen once. The source material was PBMCs, sampled 15 days after the yellow fever booster vaccination. The source of these receptors is a man between 25 and 39 years old who received the YFV17D yellow fever vaccine.

The rearrangement links TRBV27 to TRBJ1-1; weak D call: TRBD1 (5 bases). The CDR3 runs 14 residues. The V gene's germline CDR1 is MNHEY and CDR2 SMNVEV (reference sequence). V lost 7 bases, J lost 4 bases, and 16 bases lay in between. In nucleotides, the CDR3 is TGTGCCAGCACCAAGGGAGGGGCGCGCACTGAAGCTTTCTTT. Translation: CASTKGGARTEAFF.

This clonotype was found a few times. The genes are TRBV20-1 and TRBJ2-4; TRBD1 aligns across 7 bases. The CDR3 sequence is 14 residues long. The germline CDR1 and CDR2 sequences are DFQATT and SNEGSKA (reference sequence). Unmatched junction bases numbered 9, after V lost 6 bases and J lost 4 bases. CDR3 DNA: TGCAGTGCCAGCCCAGGGACAGCAAAAAACATTCAGTACTTC. It translates to CSASPGTAKNIQYF.

This sequence joins TRBV19 and TRBJ2-5; TRBD2 matches at 10 bases. The CDR3 has 18 residues. The germline V gene has CDR1 LNHDA and CDR2 SQIVND (reference sequence). V shed 2 bases, J shed 2 bases, and the junction held 11 bases outside the gene matches. The CDR3 DNA reads TGTGCCAGTAGTATAACCCCCTGGACTAGCGGAAGACAAGAGACCCAGTACTTC. Its translation: CASSITPWTSGRQETQYF.

This sequence joins TRBV20-1 and TRBJ2-5; 11 nucleotides line up with TRBD2. The CDR3 has 14 amino acids. The V segment lost 3 bases and the J segment 5 bases; nucleotides outside the gene matches: 5. Germline V gene lookup returns CDR1 DFQATT and CDR2 SNEGSKA (reference sequence). DNA of the CDR3: TGCAGTGCTAGGGCTAGCGGGAGGAGGGAGACCCAGTACTTC. It translates to CSARASGRRETQYF.

This chain connects TRBV29-1 to TRBJ2-7, with D maybe TRBD1 (6 bases). The germline V and J ends were trimmed by 4 bases and 0 bases, with 16 bases remaining between them. The CDR3 consists of 15 residues. In germline, CDR1 is SQVTM, CDR2 ANQGSEA. The CDR3 region has the DNA TGCAGCGTTGTCCCACAAGGGGGAATCTCCTACGAGCAGTACTTC. Protein sequence: CSVVPQGGISYEQYF.

This chain joins TRBV7-8 and TRBJ2-7; D is unresolved. Per the germline V gene, CDR1 is SGHVS and CDR2 is FQNEAQ. Trimming stripped 5 bases from V and 9 bases from J, with 17 bases between. The CDR3 sequence is 13 residues long. The DNA for the CDR3 is TGTGCCAGCAGCCCACGGCCCCTCTTGGGGCAGTACTTC. This encodes CASSPRPLLGQYF. Based on the CDR3 plus reference TRBV7-8 and TRBJ2-7, the full variable domain is GAGVSQSPRYKVAKRGQDVALRCDPISGHVSLFWYQQALGQGPEFLTYFQNEAQLDKSGLPSDRFFAERPEGSVSTLKIQRTQQEDSAVYLCASSPRPLLGQYFGPGTRLTVT.

This clonotype showed up just a few times. The rearrangement links TRBV5-1 to TRBJ2-5, with a tentative D call TRBD1 (7 bases). Trimming removed 1 base from V and 5 bases from J, with 21 bases in between. There are 17 residues in the CDR3. Germline V lookup: CDR1 SGHRS, CDR2 YFSETQ. The CDR3 DNA follows: TGCGCCAGCAGCTTGCACTTGGGGGGACAGAGGAGTGAGACCCAGTACTTC. Amino acid sequence: CASSLHLGGQRSETQYF.

In its sample, this clonotype was seen many times. The chain is built from TRBV7-9 and TRBJ2-5; D unresolved. The V end was cut by 1 base, the J end by 5 bases, with 5 bases between. The CDR3 is made up of 12 amino acids. Germline V gene sequence: CDR1 SEHNR, CDR2 FQNEAQ (reference sequence). The CDR3 reads CASSLVPETQYF. CDR3 coding DNA: TGTGCCAGCAGCTTAGTGCCGGAGACCCAGTACTTC.

The sample holds a few counts of this clonotype. The chain employs TRBV10-2 and TRBJ1-6, with D possibly being TRBD1 (5 bases). Trimming removed 9 bases from V and 5 bases from J, with 14 bases in between. This CDR3 is 14 amino acids long. Germline loops: CDR1 WSHSY, CDR2 SAAADI. CDR3 coding DNA: TGCGCCAGTCGAGAGGGGATAGATAATTCACCCCTCCACTTT. Protein product: CASREGIDNSPLHF.